This paragraph reports one T cell receptor beta chain. V gave up 0 bases and J gave up 15 bases; unmatched junction bases: 7. This CDR3 comprises 13 residues. The V gene's germline CDR1 is MNHNS and CDR2 SASEGT. Clones were read by immunoSEQ multiplex PCR, and TCRdb kept only the in-frame ones, dropping some. The sample includes over 150,000 clones, around four fifths of them seen just once. This record belongs to a study of blood T cell repertoires in COVID-19. This TCR came from a woman of 80 years or more with COVID-19, enrolled during active disease. Specimen: peripheral blood. The chain combines TRBV6-1 with TRBJ2-4; the match to TRBD2 covers 8 bases. The CDR3 is CASSEARGLALYF. CDR3 DNA: TGTGCCAGCAGTGAAGCCCGAGGACTAGCTCTGTACTTC.